This T cell receptor (beta chain) was obtained from a study of T-cell reconstitution after alpha-beta-depleted transplantation in children. Trimming removed 1 base at V and 4 bases at J, with 13 bases between. Per the germline V gene, CDR1 is SEHNR and CDR2 is FQNEAQ (reference sequence). The CDR3 contains 15 residues. Library preparation (for TCRbeta) was performed with unique molecular identifiers. One entry per CDR3 protein results from TCRdb running MiXCR on the PCR reads. The table lists a few hundred thousand distinct CDR3 sequences, 18% of them singletons. The sequence came from a human donor who donated a stem cell graft to a child with acute lymphoblastic leukemia. The J gene is TRBJ1-1, the V gene TRBV7-9, with D perhaps matching TRBD1 (5 bases). Here the sequenced sample was PBMCs from the stem cell graft donor, taken from the stem cell graft. CDR3 loop: CASSLGTSQGTEAFF. The CDR3 DNA follows: TGTGCCAGCAGCTTAGGGACCTCTCAGGGCACTGAAGCTTTCTTT. The complete variable domain, with remaining parts taken from reference TRBV7-9 and TRBJ1-1, reads DTGVSQNPRHKITKRGQNVTFRCDPISEHNRLYWYRQTLGQGPEFLTYFQNEAQLEKSRLLSDRFSAERPKGSFSTLEIQRTEQGDSAMYLCASSLGTSQGTEAFFGQGTRLTVV.